This T cell receptor (beta chain) is drawn from a study of cytomegalovirus exposure and HLA in healthy donors. Primers for the PCR totalled 60 Vbeta and 13 Jbeta. Here immunoSEQ multiplex PCR was the method, and the copy in TCRdb shows in-frame clones only, minus some. The sample holds more than 90,000 clones, around three quarters seen once. In this sample, this clone turned up once. V was pared by 7 bases and J by 1 base, with 13 bases between. From germline, CDR1 is ENHRY and CDR2 SYGVKD. This CDR3 is built from 14 residues. The sequence derives from a human donor in good health. Source material: PBMCs. The chain uses TRBV10-3 and TRBJ1-1; D unclear. The CDR3 region has the DNA TGTGCCATCAAATCCCCGGACTGGAACACTGAAGCTTTCTTT. This encodes CAIKSPDWNTEAFF.